This T cell receptor beta chain was found in a study of cytomegalovirus exposure and HLA in healthy donors. Study information: The 110 million or so unique TCR beta sequences, from about 190 million T cells, were found by an earlier analysis. Study-wide results and caveats: Later work associated roughly 17,000 TCR beta sequences with HLA alleles at 0.05 false discovery rate. Three CMV-associated chains were confirmed in vitro to be specific for CMV antigens.

PCR employed 60 Vbeta and 13 Jbeta primers. In the authors' methods: An analysis that came later counted roughly 87 million unique TCR beta chains, roughly 11 million shared. Sequencing used immunoSEQ multiplex PCR; TCRdb keeps in-frame clones, though not all of them. That table furnishes V, J and clone size, whereas the DNA furnished D and trimming. The sample shows about 210,000 clones, around 79% of them seen only once. This clone turned up a few times. Antigen unknown. The sequencing input was PBMCs. This TCR came from a male donor in good health and CMV-seronegative.

CDR3 region: CASSVSPDRVSEQYF. In DNA form, the CDR3 reads TGTGCCAGCAGCGTCTCTCCGGACAGGGTGAGCGAGCAGTACTTC. The rearrangement links TRBV9 to TRBJ2-7, with 8 bases fitting TRBD1. The CDR3 is 15 residues long. The V gene end was trimmed by 2 bases and the J gene end by 6 bases; junction bases not matched to a gene: 10. Germline CDR1 is SGDLS and CDR2 is YYNGEE.